One and the same sample provided the 18 T cell receptor beta chains below, sequenced in a study of identical twins. One entry per CDR3 protein, called by TCRdb with MiXCR from the 5' RACE reads. The data show about 220,000 distinct CDR3 sequences, about 7.5% seen once. These data are also associated with another study on yellow fever vaccine responses in identical twins.

The sample comprised memory (CD45RO+) T cells sorted from blood. The receptor source for this set is a woman younger than 30 in good health.

This clonotype occurred many times. The V gene is TRBV20-1, the J gene TRBJ1-5; TRBD1 matches 9 bases. V gave up 5 bases and J gave up 7 bases; unmatched junction bases: 12. Germline-derived CDR1 and CDR2 are DFQATT and SNEGSKA (reference sequence). The CDR3 length is 15 residues. In nucleotides, the CDR3 is TGCAGTGCTCGGCCGCCCGGGACAGGGTACCAGCCCCAGCATTTT. It encodes CSARPPGTGYQPQHF.

The chain has TRBV15 and TRBJ2-5; D perhaps matches TRBD2 (5 bases). Germline lookup yields CDR1 LNHNV and CDR2 YYDKDF (reference sequence). Between the trimmed V and J ends, which lost 1 base and 4 bases, there was a span of 13 bases. There are 15 residues in the CDR3. CDR3 sequence reads: CATSRGGLAGETQYF. The CDR3 coding sequence is TGTGCCACCAGCAGAGGAGGACTCGCGGGAGAGACCCAGTACTTC.

This clonotype was recorded a few times. The chain employs TRBV20-1 and TRBJ1-5, with D maybe TRBD1 (6 bases). V was cut by 0 bases and J by 2 bases, with 20 bases left in between. Looked up from germline, CDR1 is DFQATT and CDR2 is SNEGSKA (reference sequence). The CDR3 extends over 18 amino acids. CDR3 sequence (DNA): TGCAGTGCTAGAGATCCAAGCAGGGGCGGTTGGGGCAATCAGCCCCAGCATTTT. Translation: CSARDPSRGGWGNQPQHF.

The chain links TRBV24-1 to TRBJ2-2; 8 bases match TRBD2. V trimming: 7 bases; J trimming: 1 base; junction bases outside the gene matches: 7. The CDR3 loop spans 16 amino acids. Germline loops: CDR1 KGHDR, CDR2 SFDVKD. CDR3 sequence (DNA): TGTGCCACCAGGAGTAGCGGGAACCGGAACACCGGGGAGCTGTTTTTT. Protein product: CATRSSGNRNTGELFF.

A few counts support this clonotype. J is TRBJ2-6 and V is TRBV19; D is unresolved. Trimming removed 3 bases from V and 4 bases from J, with 13 bases in between. Germline V gene data show CDR1 as LNHDA and CDR2 as SQIVND (reference sequence). The CDR3 totals 16 residues. The CDR3, as DNA: TGTGCCAGTAGTATTGATCAAGGGCCAGGGGCCAACGTCCTGACTTTC. This encodes CASSIDQGPGANVLTF.

Concerning this clonotype: Mismatch with germline at one junction end may stem from a read error. The chain combines TRBV19 with TRBJ1-1, with 8 bases fitting TRBD1. The CDR3 covers 16 residues. Germline loops: CDR1 LNHDA, CDR2 SQIVND (reference sequence). CDR3 in amino acids: CAGSAAGGGLRTEAFF. CDR3 DNA sequence: TGTGCCGGTAGTGCGGCAGGGGGCGGCCTTCGCACTGAAGCTTTCTTT.

The chain uses TRBV29-1 and TRBJ1-5; tentative D call: TRBD1 (5 bases). CDR3 size: 12 residues. Looked up from germline, CDR1 is SQVTM and CDR2 is ANQGSEA. V lost 4 bases and J lost 4, with 8 bases in between. For the CDR3, the DNA is TGCAGCGTTGGGGCAGGGAATCAGCCCCAGCATTTT. Translating gives CSVGAGNQPQHF.

This clonotype turned up a few times. The J gene is TRBJ2-7, the V gene TRBV15; D may be TRBD1 (6 bases). The CDR3 is made up of 14 amino acids. The ends were cut back, 0 bases at V and 2 bases at J, with 8 bases in the middle. CDR1 and CDR2 from the germline V gene are LNHNV and YYDKDF (reference sequence). CDR3: CATSRDRGTYEQYF. The CDR3 DNA reads TGTGCCACCAGCAGAGACAGGGGTACCTACGAGCAGTACTTC.

V gene TRBV7-2 combines with J gene TRBJ2-3; a possible D gene is TRBD1 (6 bases). The CDR3 has 15 residues. In germline, CDR1 is SGHTA, CDR2 FQGNSA. Trimming pared 1 base from V and 10 bases from J, leaving 18 bases between. CDR3 sequence: CASSLEGQGIGPQYF. In DNA form, the CDR3 reads TGTGCCAGCAGCTTAGAAGGGCAGGGGATCGGGCCGCAGTATTTT.

This rearrangement joins TRBV7-9 to TRBJ2-7; 9 nucleotides line up with TRBD2. Germline CDR1 and CDR2: SEHNR and FQNEAQ (reference sequence). This CDR3 is built from 15 residues. V shed 5 bases, J shed 5 bases, and the junction held 10 bases outside the gene matches. CDR3 in amino acids: CASSPAGGASNEQYF. For the CDR3, the DNA is TGTGCCAGCAGCCCAGCGGGAGGAGCGAGTAACGAGCAGTACTTC. The full variable domain, its missing parts supplied by reference TRBV7-9 and TRBJ2-7, is DTGVSQNPRHKITKRGQNVTFRCDPISEHNRLYWYRQTLGQGPEFLTYFQNEAQLEKSRLLSDRFSAERPKGSFSTLEIQRTEQGDSAMYLCASSPAGGASNEQYFGPGTRLTVT.

The chain is built from TRBV9 and TRBJ2-1, with no clear D. Trimming removed 4 bases at V and 6 bases at J, with 14 bases between. The CDR3 is 14 residues long. Germline assignment: CDR1 SGDLS and CDR2 YYNGEE. The CDR3 DNA is TGTGCCAGCAGCTTCGGGCATGGGTCCAATGAGCAGTTCTTC. This encodes CASSFGHGSNEQFF.

The J gene is TRBJ1-5, the V gene TRBV7-2, with D maybe TRBD1 (6 bases). Trimming took off 8 bases at V and 7 bases at J, with 15 bases between the two ends. The CDR3 has 13 residues. CDR1 and CDR2 (germline): SGHTA, FQGNSA. CDR3 DNA: TGTGCCAGCTCGACAGGCCTTACCCAGCCCCAGCATTTT. Translating it yields CASSTGLTQPQHF. Full variable domain (missing parts from reference TRBV7-2 and TRBJ1-5): GAGVSQSPSNKVTEKGKDVELRCDPISGHTALYWYRQSLGQGLEFLIYFQGNSAPDKSGLPSDRFSAERTGGSVSTLTIQRTQQEDSAVYLCASSTGLTQPQHFGDGTRLSIL.

The J gene is TRBJ1-2, the V gene TRBV27, with D tentatively TRBD1 (6 bases). CDR3 length: 14 residues. Germline V gives CDR1 MNHEY, CDR2 SMNVEV (reference sequence). Between the trimmed V and J ends, which lost 0 bases and 5 bases, there was a span of 10 bases. The CDR3 DNA sequence: TGTGCCAGCAGTTTATCTACAGGGATTTATGGCTACACCTTC. This codes for CASSLSTGIYGYTF.

This clonotype was seen at least ten times. The chain uses TRBV6-5 and TRBJ1-5; TRBD1 agrees at 9 bases. The germline V gene encodes CDR1 MNHEY and CDR2 SVGAGI. Losses at the gene ends were 4 bases for V and 6 bases for J; bases not matched to a gene: 10. CDR3 length: 16 residues. CDR3 bases: TGTGCCAGCAGTTCAGGGACAGGGTCTTTCAGTCAGCCCCAGCATTTT. Amino acid sequence: CASSSGTGSFSQPQHF.

Only a few counts were recorded for this clonotype. The rearrangement uses TRBV20-1 and TRBJ2-5; D gene uncertain. CDR1 and CDR2 from the germline V gene are DFQATT and SNEGSKA (reference sequence). V dropped 5 bases and J dropped 3 bases, with 13 bases sitting between them. CDR3 length: 13 amino acids. The CDR3 sequence: CSALQQTKETQYF. Here the CDR3 DNA reads TGCAGTGCTCTCCAACAAACGAAAGAGACCCAGTACTTC.

This clonotype was found a few times. V usage is TRBV24-1 and J usage is TRBJ2-3; 14 nucleotides agree with TRBD2. Trimming removed 5 bases from V and 0 bases from J; junction bases left unmatched: 6. The CDR3 consists of 18 residues. The germline gives CDR1 KGHDR, CDR2 SFDVKD. The CDR3, as DNA: TGTGCCACCAGTGGGGGACTAGCGGGAGTCTCTAGCACAGATACGCAGTATTTT. Protein product: CATSGGLAGVSSTDTQYF.

This clonotype has at least ten counts. The chain combines TRBV6-5 with TRBJ2-6; D is unclear. Germline loops: CDR1 MNHEY, CDR2 SVGAGI. The CDR3 covers 16 residues. V lost 0 bases and J 2 bases, leaving 8 bases between the germline ends. CDR3 nucleotide sequence: TGTGCCAGCAGTTACTCAGGGCAGACTGGGGCCAACGTCCTGACTTTC. It is translated as CASSYSGQTGANVLTF.

J is TRBJ1-5 and V is TRBV7-2, with D hard to call. CDR3 length: 12 amino acids. The germline V gene has CDR1 SGHTA and CDR2 FQGNSA. Trimming shortened V by 5 bases and J by 9 bases, and 11 bases separated the two germline ends. Here the CDR3 reads CASSPGPGPQHF. The DNA for the CDR3 is TGTGCCAGCAGCCCTGGACCGGGGCCCCAGCATTTT.